The sequence of this TCR beta chain was determined in a study of identical twins. General observations from the study: The same donors were not followed; conclusions instead depended on cross-sectional statistical analysis. High-abundance cord blood beta clonotypes had fewer insertions; memory repertoires showed none.

The CDR3 extends over 14 amino acids. Germline values: CDR1 SGDLS, CDR2 YYNGEE. The germline V and J ends were trimmed by 0 bases and 1 base, with 6 bases remaining between them. As regards this clonotype: Antigen specificity is unknown.

After template switching added a universal primer site, the resulting cDNA carried unique molecular identifiers. TCRdb re-called the 5' RACE reads through MiXCR, storing one row per CDR3 protein. Of around 1.7 million distinct CDR3 sequences detected, more than 30% appear once; the ten largest clones hold approximately 0.25%. Sequenced input: cord blood. The chain is built from TRBV9 and TRBJ2-3, with unresolved D. The TCR was taken from a newborn girl in good health. The DNA for the CDR3 is TGTGCCAGCAGCGTAGAGACTGGCACAGATACGCAGTATTTT. Translated: CASSVETGTDTQYF. Full variable domain (remainder filled in from reference TRBV9 and TRBJ2-3): DSGVTQTPKHLITATGQRVTLRCSPRSGDLSVYWYQQSLDQGLQFLIQYYNGEERAKGNILERFSAQQFPDLHSELNLSSLELGDSALYFCASSVETGTDTQYFGPGTRLTVL.